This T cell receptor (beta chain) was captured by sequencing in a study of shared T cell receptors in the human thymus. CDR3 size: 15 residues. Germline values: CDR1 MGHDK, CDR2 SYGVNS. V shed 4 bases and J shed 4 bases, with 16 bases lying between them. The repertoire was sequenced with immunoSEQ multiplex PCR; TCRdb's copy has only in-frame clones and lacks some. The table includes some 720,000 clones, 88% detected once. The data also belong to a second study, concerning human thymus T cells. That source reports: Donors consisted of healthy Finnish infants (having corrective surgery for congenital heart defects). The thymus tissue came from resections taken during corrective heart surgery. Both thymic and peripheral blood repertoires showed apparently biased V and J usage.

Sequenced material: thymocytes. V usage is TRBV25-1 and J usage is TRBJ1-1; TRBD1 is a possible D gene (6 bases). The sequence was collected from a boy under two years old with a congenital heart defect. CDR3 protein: CASSGGWGPGTEAFF. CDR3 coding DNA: TGTGCCAGCAGTGGGGGATGGGGGCCTGGCACTGAAGCTTTCTTT.